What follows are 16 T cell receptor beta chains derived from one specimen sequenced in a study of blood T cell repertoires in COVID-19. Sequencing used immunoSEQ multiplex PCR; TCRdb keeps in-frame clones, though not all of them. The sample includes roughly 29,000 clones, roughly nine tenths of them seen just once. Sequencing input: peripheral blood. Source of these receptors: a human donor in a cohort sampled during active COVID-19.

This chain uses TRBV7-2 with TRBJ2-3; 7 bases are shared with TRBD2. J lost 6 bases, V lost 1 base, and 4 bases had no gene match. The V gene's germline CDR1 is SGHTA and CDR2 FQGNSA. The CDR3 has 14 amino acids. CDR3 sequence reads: CASSLGLAVDTQYF. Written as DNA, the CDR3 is TGTGCCAGCAGCTTAGGTCTAGCGGTGGATACGCAGTATTTT.

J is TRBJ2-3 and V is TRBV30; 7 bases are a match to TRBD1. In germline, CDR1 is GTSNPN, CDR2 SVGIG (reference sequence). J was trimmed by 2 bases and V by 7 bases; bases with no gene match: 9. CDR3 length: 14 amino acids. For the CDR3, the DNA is TGTGCCTCCACCCGGGACAGTTCCACAGATACGCAGTATTTT. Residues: CASTRDSSTDTQYF. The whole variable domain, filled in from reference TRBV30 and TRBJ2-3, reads SQTIHQWPATLVQPVGSPLSLECTVEGTSNPNLYWYRQAAGRGLQLLFYSVGIGQISSEVPQNLSASRPQDRQFILSSKKLLLSDSGFYLCASTRDSSTDTQYFGPGTRLTVL.

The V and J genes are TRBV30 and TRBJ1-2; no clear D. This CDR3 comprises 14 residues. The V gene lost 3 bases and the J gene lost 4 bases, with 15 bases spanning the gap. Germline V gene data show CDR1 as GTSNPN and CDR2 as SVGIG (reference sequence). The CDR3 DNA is TGTGCCTGGAGCAGAGCAGCAGGCACCTATGGCTACACCTTC. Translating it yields CAWSRAAGTYGYTF.

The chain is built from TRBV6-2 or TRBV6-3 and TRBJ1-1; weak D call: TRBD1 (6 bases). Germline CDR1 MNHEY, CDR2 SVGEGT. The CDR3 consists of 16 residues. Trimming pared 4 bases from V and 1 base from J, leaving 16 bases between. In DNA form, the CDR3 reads TGTGCCAGCAGTTCTCAACTCCGACAGGCGAACACTGAAGCTTTCTTT. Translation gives CASSSQLRQANTEAFF.

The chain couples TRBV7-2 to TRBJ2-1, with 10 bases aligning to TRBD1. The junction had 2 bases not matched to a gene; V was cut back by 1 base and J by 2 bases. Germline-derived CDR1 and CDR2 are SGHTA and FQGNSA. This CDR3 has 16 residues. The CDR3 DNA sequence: TGTGCCAGCAGCTTAGTGGGGACAGGGGCCTACAATGAGCAGTTCTTC. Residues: CASSLVGTGAYNEQFF. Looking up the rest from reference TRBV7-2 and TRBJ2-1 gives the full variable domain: GAGVSQSPSNKVTEKGKDVELRCDPISGHTALYWYRQSLGQGLEFLIYFQGNSAPDKSGLPSDRFSAERTGGSVSTLTIQRTQQEDSAVYLCASSLVGTGAYNEQFFGPGTRLTVL.

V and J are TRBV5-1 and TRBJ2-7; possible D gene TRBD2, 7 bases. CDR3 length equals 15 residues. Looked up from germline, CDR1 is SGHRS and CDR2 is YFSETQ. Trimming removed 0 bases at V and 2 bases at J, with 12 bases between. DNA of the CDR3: TGCGCCAGCAGCTTGGGGGCGGGGGCCGCCTACGAGCAGTACTTC. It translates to CASSLGAGAAYEQYF.

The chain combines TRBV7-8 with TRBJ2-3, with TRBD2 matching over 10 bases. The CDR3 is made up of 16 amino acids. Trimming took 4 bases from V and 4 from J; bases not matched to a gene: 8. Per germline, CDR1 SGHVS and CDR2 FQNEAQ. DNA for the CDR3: TGTGCCAGCAGCTGGGAGCGGGGGGGCGGCCCAGATACGCAGTATTTT. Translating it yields CASSWERGGGPDTQYF.

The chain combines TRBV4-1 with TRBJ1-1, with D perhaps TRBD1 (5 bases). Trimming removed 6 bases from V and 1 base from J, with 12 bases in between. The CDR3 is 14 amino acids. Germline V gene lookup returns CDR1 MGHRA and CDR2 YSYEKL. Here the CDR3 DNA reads TGCGCCAGCAGGGGGCACCTACGGAACACTGAAGCTTTCTTT. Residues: CASRGHLRNTEAFF.

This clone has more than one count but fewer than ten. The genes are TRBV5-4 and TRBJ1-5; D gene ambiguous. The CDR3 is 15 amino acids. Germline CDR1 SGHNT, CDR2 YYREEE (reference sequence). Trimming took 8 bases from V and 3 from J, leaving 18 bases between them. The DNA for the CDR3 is TGTGCCAGTAACTCGGTTGGGCACGACAATCAGCCCCAGCATTTT. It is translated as CASNSVGHDNQPQHF.

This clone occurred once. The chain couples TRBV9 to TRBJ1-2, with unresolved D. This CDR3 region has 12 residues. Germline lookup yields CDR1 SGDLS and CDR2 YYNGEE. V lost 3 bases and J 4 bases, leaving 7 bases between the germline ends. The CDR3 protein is CASSASLYGYTF. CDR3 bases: TGTGCCAGCAGCGCCTCCCTCTATGGCTACACCTTC.

Written as DNA, the CDR3 is TGTGCCAGCAGCGTAGGAGCGGGGAGCTCCTACGAGCAGTACTTC. This gives the protein CASSVGAGSSYEQYF. The chain employs TRBV9 and TRBJ2-7, with 7 bases that match TRBD2. CDR3 length: 15 residues. V dropped 0 bases and J dropped 0; count of bases not matched to a gene: 3. CDR1 is SGDLS and CDR2 is YYNGEE in the germline V gene. The variable domain in full, completed from reference TRBV9 and TRBJ2-7, reads DSGVTQTPKHLITATGQRVTLRCSPRSGDLSVYWYQQSLDQGLQFLIQYYNGEERAKGNILERFSAQQFPDLHSELNLSSLELGDSALYFCASSVGAGSSYEQYFGPGTRLTVT.

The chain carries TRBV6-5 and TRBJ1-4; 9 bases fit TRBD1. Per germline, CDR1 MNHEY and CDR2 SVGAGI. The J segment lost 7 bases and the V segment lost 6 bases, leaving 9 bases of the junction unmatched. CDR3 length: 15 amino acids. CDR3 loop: CASRLQGAVGEKLFF. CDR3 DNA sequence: TGTGCCAGCAGGCTACAGGGGGCCGTTGGTGAAAAACTGTTTTTT.

The DNA for the CDR3 is TGTGCCAGCAGCTTACAGGGGACCCCCTACGAGCAGTACTTC. This translates into CASSLQGTPYEQYF. The chain carries TRBV7-9 and TRBJ2-7, with a possible D match to TRBD1 (6 bases). The CDR3 extends over 14 amino acids. Trimming left V 2 bases short and J 2 bases short, with 10 bases between. Germline V gene lookup returns CDR1 SEHNR and CDR2 FQNEAQ (reference sequence).

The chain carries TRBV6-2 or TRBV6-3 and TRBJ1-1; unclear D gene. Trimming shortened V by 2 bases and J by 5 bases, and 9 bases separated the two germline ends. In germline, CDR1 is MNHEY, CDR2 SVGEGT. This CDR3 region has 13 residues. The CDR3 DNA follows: TGTGCCAGCAGTTACGGCGGGCAAACTGAAGCTTTCTTT. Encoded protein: CASSYGGQTEAFF.

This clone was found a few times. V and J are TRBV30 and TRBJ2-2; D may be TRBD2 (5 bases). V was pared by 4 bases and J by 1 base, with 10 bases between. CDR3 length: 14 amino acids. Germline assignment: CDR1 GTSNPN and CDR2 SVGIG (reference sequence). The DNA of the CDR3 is TGTGCCTGGAAGTGGACTCGGAACACCGGGGAGCTGTTTTTT. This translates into CAWKWTRNTGELFF.

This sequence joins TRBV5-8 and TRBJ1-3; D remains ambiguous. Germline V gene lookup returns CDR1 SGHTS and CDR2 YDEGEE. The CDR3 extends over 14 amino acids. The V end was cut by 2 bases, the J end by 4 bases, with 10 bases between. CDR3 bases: TGTGCCAGCAGCTTCGGAGTCCTGGGAAACACCATATATTTT. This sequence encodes CASSFGVLGNTIYF.